This TCR beta chain was observed in a study of blood T cell repertoires in COVID-19. The CDR3 loop spans 14 amino acids. From germline, CDR1 is SGHAT and CDR2 FQNNGV. The trim removed 4 bases at V and 6 bases at J, leaving 6 bases unmatched. Study processing details: Nucleated cell counts were estimated from reference gene primer amplification. Clones were read by immunoSEQ multiplex PCR, and TCRdb kept only the in-frame ones, dropping some. That table gives V, J and clone size, and the DNA gave D and trimming. The data contain hundreds of thousands of clones, 75% to 90% of them seen just once; the ten biggest clones take up approximately 1.5%.

V gene TRBV11-2 combines with J gene TRBJ2-1; 7 positions agree with TRBD2. The receptor was isolated from a woman between 25 and 40 years old with active or convalescent COVID-19. The sequenced sample consisted of peripheral blood. Here the CDR3 reads CASSWASGSNEQFF. DNA of the CDR3: TGTGCCAGCAGCTGGGCTAGCGGTAGCAATGAGCAGTTCTTC. Variable domain in full (rest from reference TRBV11-2 and TRBJ2-1): EAGVAQSPRYKIIEKRQSVAFWCNPISGHATLYWYQQILGQGPKLLIQFQNNGVVDDSQLPKDRFSAERLKGVDSTLKIQPAKLEDSAVYLCASSWASGSNEQFFGPGTRLTVL.